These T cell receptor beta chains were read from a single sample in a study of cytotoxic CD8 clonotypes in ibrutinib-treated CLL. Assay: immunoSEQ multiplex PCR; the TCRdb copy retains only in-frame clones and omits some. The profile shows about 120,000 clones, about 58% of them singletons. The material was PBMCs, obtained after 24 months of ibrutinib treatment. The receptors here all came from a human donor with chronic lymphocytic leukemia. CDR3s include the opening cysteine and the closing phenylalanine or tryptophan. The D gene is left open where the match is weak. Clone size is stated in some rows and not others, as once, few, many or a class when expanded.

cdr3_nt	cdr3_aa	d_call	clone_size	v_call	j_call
TGTGCCAGCAGGGTGGACTTAGGGGATTCACCCCTCCACTTT	CASRVDLGDSPLHF	.	.	TRBV5-6	TRBJ1-6
TGCGCCAGCAGCTTGCAGTGGGGCGCGAACAATGAGCAGTTCTTC	CASSLQWGANNEQFF	.	.	TRBV5-1	TRBJ2-1
TGCGCCAGCAGCTTGGCCGAGACCAGGGGGAGGAGTGGCTACACCTTC	CASSLAETRGRSGYTF	TRBD1	.	TRBV5-1	TRBJ1-2
TGCGCCAGCAGCCCAAACCGACAGGGGGCGAGTGAGCAGTACTTC	CASSPNRQGASEQYF	TRBD1	.	TRBV4-3	TRBJ2-7
TGCGCCAGCAGAGGCGGGGGGCCCGACAATGAGCAGTTCTTC	CASRGGGPDNEQFF	TRBD2	.	TRBV5-1	TRBJ2-1
TGTGCCAGCAGTGTGTCCGGGTATAGCACTGAAGCTTTCTTT	CASSVSGYSTEAFF	.	.	TRBV2	TRBJ1-1
TGTGCCACCAGAGACGGGGCTAGCACAGATACGCAGTATTTT	CATRDGASTDTQYF	.	.	TRBV10-3	TRBJ2-3
TGTGCCAGCAGCGGACACCCCCCTTACAATGAGCAGTTCTTC	CASSGHPPYNEQFF	.	.	TRBV6-4	TRBJ2-1
TGCGCCAGCAGCTTAGGCGGGGGGCTATACAATGAGCAGTTCTTC	CASSLGGGLYNEQFF	TRBD2	.	TRBV5-1	TRBJ2-1
TGTGCCAGCAGGCGGGGGAGCTCCTACAATGAGCAGTTCTTC	CASRRGSSYNEQFF	TRBD2	once	TRBV6-1	TRBJ2-1
TGTGCCAGCAGCTCCCCGGGACTAAGGAGACACAATGAGCAGTTCTTC	CASSSPGLRRHNEQFF	TRBD2	.	TRBV7-9	TRBJ2-1
TGTGCCAGCAGCTTAGCGCCGGGGCGAGCTTACGAGCAGTACTTC	CASSLAPGRAYEQYF	.	.	TRBV7-8	TRBJ2-7
TGTGCCAGCAGCTCGACGGGTCAGCCCCAGCATTTT	CASSSTGQPQHF	.	once	TRBV5-8	TRBJ1-5
TGTGCCAGTAGTATTGGGACAGGGGTCCAGCCCCAGCATTTT	CASSIGTGVQPQHF	TRBD1	.	TRBV19	TRBJ1-5
TGTGCCTGGAGTGTACAACAGGGGGACTGGGAGCCCCTCCACTTT	CAWSVQQGDWEPLHF	TRBD1	.	TRBV30	TRBJ1-6
TGCGCCAGCAGCTTGGGACAGGGGAATGACTACGAGCAGTACTTC	CASSLGQGNDYEQYF	TRBD1	.	TRBV5-1	TRBJ2-7
TGTGCCAGCAGCCAAGATTCCGCCGGGGAGCTGTTTTTT	CASSQDSAGELFF	.	.	TRBV4-2	TRBJ2-2
TGTGCCAGCAGACGGACAGGGAGAGCCTACGAGCAGTACTTC	CASRRTGRAYEQYF	TRBD1	.	TRBV25-1	TRBJ2-7
TGTGCCAGCAGCTCCCGGGACAGGGCTTTGGATGAGCAGTTCTTC	CASSSRDRALDEQFF	TRBD1	once	TRBV11-3	TRBJ2-1
TGTGCCAGCAGCGTCGGTATGGGGGCTTATGGCTACACCTTC	CASSVGMGAYGYTF	.	.	TRBV9	TRBJ1-2
TGTGCCTGGAGTTGGGGGGGAGACACTGAAGCTTTCTTT	CAWSWGGDTEAFF	.	.	TRBV30	TRBJ1-1
TGTGCCAGCAGCCAAGATCGTCCCGGGGATGGCTACACCTTC	CASSQDRPGDGYTF	.	.	TRBV4-2	TRBJ1-2
TGTGCCAGCAGCCAAGGAGGGTCTTATAGCAATCAGCCCCAGCATTTT	CASSQGGSYSNQPQHF	.	.	TRBV4-2	TRBJ1-5
TGTGCTCGGGGGACGGACAGGGGTTTGCACTATGGCTACACCTTC	CARGTDRGLHYGYTF	TRBD1	.	TRBV30	TRBJ1-2
TGTGCCAGCAGCTTGGAGCAAGGGATCCACGAGCAGTACTTC	CASSLEQGIHEQYF	.	.	TRBV5-4	TRBJ2-7
TGTGCCAGCAGTGACCAGGGGGCTGGAAACACCATATATTTT	CASSDQGAGNTIYF	TRBD1	.	TRBV2	TRBJ1-3
TGTGCCAGCAGCGCGAGCGGGGGGTTTAACAATGAGCAGTTCTTC	CASSASGGFNNEQFF	TRBD2	.	TRBV7-2	TRBJ2-1
TGTGCTAGTGGTTGGGACGGGCCCTACGAGCAGTACTTC	CASGWDGPYEQYF	.	.	TRBV12-5	TRBJ2-7
TGCGCCAGCAGCCCCGGGGCCTCGAACACCGGGGAGCTGTTTTTT	CASSPGASNTGELFF	.	.	TRBV5-1	TRBJ2-2
TGCGCCAGCAGCCAAGATAAGGCAGGACGAAGCTACGAGCAGTACTTC	CASSQDKAGRSYEQYF	.	.	TRBV4-1	TRBJ2-7
TGTGCCAGCAGACCAACTAGCGGGGATTACAATGAGCAGTTCTTC	CASRPTSGDYNEQFF	TRBD2	.	TRBV9	TRBJ2-1
TGCGCCAGCAGCCCGGGGACTGGGAATTCACCCCTCCACTTT	CASSPGTGNSPLHF	.	.	TRBV5-1	TRBJ1-6
TGTGCCAGCAGTTTGCCGACGGACTATGGCTACACCTTC	CASSLPTDYGYTF	.	.	TRBV28	TRBJ1-2
TGTGCCAGCAAGGGGACAGGGAGGTACACTGAAGCTTTCTTT	CASKGTGRYTEAFF	TRBD1	.	TRBV2	TRBJ1-1
TGCAGCGGTGGGACAGGGCACGGCTACACCTTC	CSGGTGHGYTF	TRBD1	.	TRBV29-1	TRBJ1-2
TGTGCCAGCAGCCGGGTGGGGGACCTTCACGAGCAGTACTTC	CASSRVGDLHEQYF	.	.	TRBV4-2	TRBJ2-7
TGTGCCAGCAGCTTACGGGGGACAGGGGGAATCACCGGGGAGCTGTTTTTT	CASSLRGTGGITGELFF	TRBD1	.	TRBV7-3	TRBJ2-2
TGTGCCAGCAGTTTAAGGGGACAGAGTAACACTGAAGCTTTCTTT	CASSLRGQSNTEAFF	TRBD1	.	TRBV6-6	TRBJ1-1
TGTGCCAGCAGCCGTGACAGTGGGGCCAACGTCCTGACTTTC	CASSRDSGANVLTF	.	.	TRBV7-2	TRBJ2-6
TGTGCCAGCAGCTTAGTAAGCAATGAGCAGTTCTTC	CASSLVSNEQFF	.	few	TRBV7-2	TRBJ2-1
TGCGCCAGCAGAGATTCTAGCGGGGGATTCCAAGAGACCCAGTACTTC	CASRDSSGGFQETQYF	TRBD2	few	TRBV10-1	TRBJ2-5
TGTGCCAGCAGCCAAATCAACGGGGGAAGTCAGTACTTC	CASSQINGGSQYF	.	.	TRBV14	TRBJ2-4
TGCGCCAGCAGCTTGGTTGTGGGGACTTTCTACGAGCAGTACTTC	CASSLVVGTFYEQYF	.	.	TRBV5-1	TRBJ2-7
TGTGCCAGCAGCCAAAGACCTAATAACTATGGCTACACCTTC	CASSQRPNNYGYTF	.	.	TRBV27	TRBJ1-2
TGTGCCAGCAGTTTAACGGGTGGCTACACCTTC	CASSLTGGYTF	.	once	TRBV28	TRBJ1-2
TGTGCCAGCAGCTTACGAGTTTCCGGGGAGCTGTTTTTT	CASSLRVSGELFF	.	few	TRBV7-9	TRBJ2-2
TGTGCCAGCAGTTCCCAGTGGGAGTGGTTCTTT	CASSSQWEWFF	.	few	TRBV28	TRBJ1-1
TGTGCCAGCAGTCTACAGGGACCGTACAATGAGCAGTTCTTC	CASSLQGPYNEQFF	.	.	TRBV6-5	TRBJ2-1
TGTGCCACCGGAGAGGCAGGCCCAGAGACCCAGTACTTC	CATGEAGPETQYF	.	many	TRBV15	TRBJ2-5
TGTGCCAGCAGCCCCCGAGGGACCTTCCCTAACTATGGCTACACCTTC	CASSPRGTFPNYGYTF	.	.	TRBV7-9	TRBJ1-2
TGTGCCATCCTCCTGCCGAAGACAGGGCCCAAAGAGACCCAGTACTTC	CAILLPKTGPKETQYF	TRBD1	few	TRBV18	TRBJ2-5
TGTGCCTGGAGTGGGACAGGGGGCAATCAGCCCCAGCATTTT	CAWSGTGGNQPQHF	TRBD1	few	TRBV30	TRBJ1-5
TGTGCCAGCAGTTACCAACTAGCGGGGGACTACGAGCAGTACTTC	CASSYQLAGDYEQYF	TRBD2	.	TRBV6-5	TRBJ2-7
TGTGCCACACGACAGGGACCCTACGAGCAGTACTTC	CATRQGPYEQYF	TRBD1	few	TRBV10-3	TRBJ2-7
TGCGCCAGCAGAACCGGGACAGGCTACAATGAGCAGTTCTTC	CASRTGTGYNEQFF	TRBD1	.	TRBV10-2	TRBJ2-1
TGTGCCAGCAGTCTAGGGGGCGGAAGCGGCTACACCTTC	CASSLGGGSGYTF	TRBD1	.	TRBV6-1	TRBJ1-2
TGTGCCAGCAGCTTCTTTTTCGGGACCGGTACTAATGAAAAACTGTTTTTT	CASSFFFGTGTNEKLFF	.	.	TRBV7-9	TRBJ1-4
TGTGCCATCAGTCTGGCCCGCCGGGACACAGATACGCAGTATTTT	CAISLARRDTDTQYF	.	.	TRBV10-3	TRBJ2-3
TGCGCCAGCAGCCAAGATAGGGCGAACACCATATATTTT	CASSQDRANTIYF	.	once	TRBV4-3	TRBJ1-3